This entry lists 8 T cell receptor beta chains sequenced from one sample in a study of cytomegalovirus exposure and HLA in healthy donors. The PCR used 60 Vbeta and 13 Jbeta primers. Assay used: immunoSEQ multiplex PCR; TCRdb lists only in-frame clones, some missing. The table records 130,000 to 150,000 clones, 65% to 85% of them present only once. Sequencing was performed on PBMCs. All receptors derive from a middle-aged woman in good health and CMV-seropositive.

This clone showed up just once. The CDR3 region is CASSGQNSNQPQHF. In nucleotides, the CDR3 is TGTGCCAGCTCGGGACAGAATAGCAATCAGCCCCAGCATTTT. The gene calls are TRBV18 and TRBJ1-5; 7 nucleotides agree with TRBD1. The germline V gene has CDR1 KGHSH and CDR2 LQKENI. This CDR3 region has 14 residues. The V and J ends lost 6 bases and 0 bases, in that order; junction bases with no gene match: 2.

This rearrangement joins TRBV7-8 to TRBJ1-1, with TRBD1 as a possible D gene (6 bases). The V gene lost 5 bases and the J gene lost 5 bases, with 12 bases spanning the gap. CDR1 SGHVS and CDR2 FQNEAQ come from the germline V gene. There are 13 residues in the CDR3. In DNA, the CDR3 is TGTGCCAGCAGCCTCGCAGGGGAAACTGAAGCTTTCTTT. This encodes CASSLAGETEAFF.

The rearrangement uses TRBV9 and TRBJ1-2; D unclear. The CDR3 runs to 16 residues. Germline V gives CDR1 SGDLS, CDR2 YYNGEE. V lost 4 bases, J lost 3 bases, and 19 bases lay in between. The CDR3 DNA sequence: TGTGCCAGCAGCCGACAAAGGGCCTTCGGGGACTATGGCTACACCTTC. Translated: CASSRQRAFGDYGYTF.

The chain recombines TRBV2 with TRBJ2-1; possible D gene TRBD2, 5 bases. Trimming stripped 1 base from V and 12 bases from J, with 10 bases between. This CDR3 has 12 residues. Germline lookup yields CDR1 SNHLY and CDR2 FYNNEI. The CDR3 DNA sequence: TGTGCCAGCAGTGAAGGGACTTTGGGGCAGTTCTTC. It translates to CASSEGTLGQFF.

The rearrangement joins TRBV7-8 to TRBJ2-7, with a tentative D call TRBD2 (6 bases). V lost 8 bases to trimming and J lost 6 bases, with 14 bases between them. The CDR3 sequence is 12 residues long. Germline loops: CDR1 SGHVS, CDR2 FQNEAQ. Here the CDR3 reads CASGNQEGEQYF. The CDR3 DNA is TGTGCCAGCGGGAACCAGGAGGGCGAGCAGTACTTC.

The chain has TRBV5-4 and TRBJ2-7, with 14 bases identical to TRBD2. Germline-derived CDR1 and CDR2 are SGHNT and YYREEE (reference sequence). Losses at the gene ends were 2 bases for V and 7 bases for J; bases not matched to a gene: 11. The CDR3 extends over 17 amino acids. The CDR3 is CASSFGLAGGGSREQYF. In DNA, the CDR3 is TGTGCCAGCAGCTTTGGACTAGCGGGAGGAGGCTCTCGGGAGCAGTACTTC.

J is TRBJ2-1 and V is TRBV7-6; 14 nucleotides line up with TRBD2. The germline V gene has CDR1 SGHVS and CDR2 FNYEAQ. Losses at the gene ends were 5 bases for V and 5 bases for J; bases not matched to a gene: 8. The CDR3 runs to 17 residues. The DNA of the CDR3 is TGTGCCAGCAGCAAGCCGACGGGACTAGCGGGAGACAATGAGCAGTTCTTC. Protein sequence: CASSKPTGLAGDNEQFF.

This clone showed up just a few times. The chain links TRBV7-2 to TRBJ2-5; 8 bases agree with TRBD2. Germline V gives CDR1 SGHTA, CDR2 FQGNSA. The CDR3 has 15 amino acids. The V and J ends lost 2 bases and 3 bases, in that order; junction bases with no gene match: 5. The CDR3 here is CASSLFSGIKETQYF. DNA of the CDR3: TGTGCCAGCAGCTTATTTAGCGGGATTAAAGAGACCCAGTACTTC.